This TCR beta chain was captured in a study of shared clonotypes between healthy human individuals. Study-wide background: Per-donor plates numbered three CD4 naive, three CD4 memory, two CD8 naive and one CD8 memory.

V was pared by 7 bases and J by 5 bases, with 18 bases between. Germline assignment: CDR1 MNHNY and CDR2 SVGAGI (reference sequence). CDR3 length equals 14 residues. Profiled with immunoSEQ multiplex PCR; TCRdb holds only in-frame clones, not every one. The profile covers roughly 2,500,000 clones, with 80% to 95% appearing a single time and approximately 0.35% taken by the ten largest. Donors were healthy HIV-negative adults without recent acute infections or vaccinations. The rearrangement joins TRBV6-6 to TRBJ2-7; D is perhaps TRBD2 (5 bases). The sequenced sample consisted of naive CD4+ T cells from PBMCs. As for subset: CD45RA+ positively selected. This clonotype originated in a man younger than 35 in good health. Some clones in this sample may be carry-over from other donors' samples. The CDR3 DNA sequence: TGTGCCAGCACCGCCGCGGACTTTCCTAACGAGCAGTACTTC. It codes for CASTAADFPNEQYF.